The present T cell receptor beta chain was sequenced within a study of shared clonotypes between healthy human individuals. Study context: Researchers assigned three CD4 naive, three CD4 memory, two CD8 naive and one CD8 memory plate to each donor.

To note about this clone: Its target is not known.

The CDR3 totals 14 residues. Germline V lookup: CDR1 MNHEY, CDR2 SVGAGI. Trimming took 0 bases from V and 7 from J, leaving 12 bases between them. Every immunoSEQ plate was one replicate of a subset's evenly spread DNA. The method was immunoSEQ multiplex PCR; TCRdb's version includes in-frame clones alone and lacks a portion of them. Found here are 2 million to 2.5 million clones, roughly 93% of them singletons; the top ten hold 0.39%. Study-wide results and caveats: The study found lower generation probabilities in non-shared clonotypes than in those shared by all four donors.

The gene calls are TRBV6-5 and TRBJ1-2; perhaps TRBD1 as D (6 bases). Sequences were obtained from naive CD4+ T cells from PBMCs. The subset denotes: CD45RA+ positively selected. This TCR came from a man between 18 and 29 years old in good health. Some clones in this sample may be carry-over from other donors' samples. This CDR3 is CASSYSHRAGGYTF. The CDR3 DNA reads TGTGCCAGCAGTTACTCCCACAGGGCCGGTGGCTACACCTTC.